These 32 T cell receptor beta chains were sequenced from one sample in a study of graft-versus-host responses after intestinal transplantation (dated by TCRdb to the early 2020s). This sample's time point label indicates: cells obtained before transplantation from donor or recipient. Their antigens are not known. Library prep was done by the immunoSEQ multiplex PCR assay. What TCRdb holds here is the immuneACCESS table cut down to in-frame rearrangements. Part of the clones is not present; checked against another copy, under half of the missing clones reflect an unresolved V gene, and the others are unexplained. For this sample the table gives tens of thousands of clones, of which around 90% were detected only once. The ten top clones hold 0.3% to 0.4% of the sample. The specimen was unstimulated CD4+ T cells sorted from spleen or lymph node cells, collected before intestinal transplant. These receptors originate from a human donor who received an intestinal transplant.

The chain links TRBV28 to TRBJ1-2, with D tentatively TRBD1 (6 bases). From germline, CDR1 is MDHEN and CDR2 SYDVKM. Between the trimmed V and J ends, which lost 7 bases and 4 bases, there was a span of 16 bases. The CDR3 totals 14 residues. CDR3: CASTWGGGVYGYTF. DNA for the CDR3: TGTGCCAGCACTTGGGGCGGGGGCGTCTATGGCTACACCTTC.

The chain links TRBV28 to TRBJ1-3; D perhaps matches TRBD1 (6 bases). Trimming removed 4 bases at V and 0 bases at J, with 13 bases between. This CDR3 has 16 residues. Germline CDR1 and CDR2: MDHEN and SYDVKM. This CDR3 is CASSSPGQLSGNTIYF. In DNA form, the CDR3 reads TGTGCCAGCAGTTCCCCTGGACAGCTCTCTGGAAACACCATATATTTT.

This chain connects TRBV29-1 to TRBJ2-1; 7 bases agree with TRBD2. V shed 1 base, J shed 6 bases, and the junction held 9 bases outside the gene matches. CDR3 size: 15 residues. Germline V lookup: CDR1 SQVTM, CDR2 ANQGSEA. Written as DNA, the CDR3 is TGCAGCGTTGAAGGCCCAGCGGGATACCGCAATGAGCAGTTCTTC. Translating gives CSVEGPAGYRNEQFF.

This sequence joins TRBV19 and TRBJ2-1; TRBD1 might be the D (6 bases). V lost 5 bases, J lost 10 bases, and 12 bases lay in between. Germline V CDR1 and CDR2: LNHDA, SQIVND (reference sequence). CDR3 length: 12 residues. The DNA for the CDR3 is TGTGCCAGTAGTCGAACAGGGTACGAGCAGTTCTTC. Translation gives CASSRTGYEQFF. The full variable domain, completed using reference TRBV19 and TRBJ2-1, is DGGITQSPKYLFRKEGQNVTLSCEQNLNHDAMYWYRQDPGQGLRLIYYSQIVNDFQKGDIAEGYSVSREKKESFPLTVTSAQKNPTAFYLCASSRTGYEQFFGPGTRLTVL.

J is TRBJ2-3 and V is TRBV9; 11 bases are a match to TRBD2. The CDR3 runs 15 residues. Germline assignment: CDR1 SGDLS and CDR2 YYNGEE. The ends lost 0 bases at V and 3 bases at J; junction bases unmatched: 0. The CDR3 protein is CASSVGLAGTDTQYF. The CDR3 DNA is TGTGCCAGCAGCGTAGGACTAGCGGGAACAGATACGCAGTATTTT. The full variable domain, in which reference TRBV9 and TRBJ2-3 provide the parts outside the CDR3, is DSGVTQTPKHLITATGQRVTLRCSPRSGDLSVYWYQQSLDQGLQFLIQYYNGEERAKGNILERFSAQQFPDLHSELNLSSLELGDSALYFCASSVGLAGTDTQYFGPGTRLTVL.

The rearrangement joins TRBV4-1 to TRBJ2-4; TRBD1 agrees at 9 bases. After removal of 3 bases from V and 0 bases from J, the junction contained 6 bases not matched to a gene. This CDR3 region has 17 residues. The germline V gene encodes CDR1 MGHRA and CDR2 YSYEKL. Here the CDR3 reads CASSHGQGPLAKNIQYF. Here the CDR3 DNA reads TGCGCCAGCAGCCACGGACAGGGGCCTTTAGCCAAAAACATTCAGTACTTC.

The sample holds one count of this clone. The chain couples TRBV27 to TRBJ2-3, with 12 nucleotides matching TRBD2. The CDR3 extends over 19 amino acids. Germline CDR1 and CDR2: MNHEY and SMNVEV (reference sequence). The ends lost 4 bases at V and 5 bases at J; junction bases unmatched: 16. The CDR3 bases are TGTGCCAGCAGTTCTCTAGCGGGGGGGTTCTTGAGGGGGGTAGATACGCAGTATTTT. Residues: CASSSLAGGFLRGVDTQYF.

The rearrangement joins TRBV16 to TRBJ1-5; possible D gene TRBD1, 6 bases. CDR1 KGHSY and CDR2 FQNENV come from the germline V gene. The CDR3 contains 16 residues. Trimming took off 0 bases at V and 0 bases at J, with 9 bases between the two ends. CDR3 coding DNA: TGTGCCAGCAGCCAATCGGGGGCAGGTAGCAATCAGCCCCAGCATTTT. This encodes CASSQSGAGSNQPQHF.

V gene TRBV2 combines with J gene TRBJ2-7, with 8 bases aligning to TRBD1. CDR1 is SNHLY and CDR2 is FYNNEI in the germline V gene. This CDR3 region has 13 residues. The trim removed 7 bases at V and 0 bases at J, leaving 2 bases unmatched. Here the CDR3 DNA reads TGTGCCAGCACCGACAGGGGCTCCTACGAGCAGTACTTC. It yields the protein CASTDRGSYEQYF.

The chain has TRBV6-1 and TRBJ2-7; TRBD1 aligns across 7 bases. V trimming: 6 bases; J trimming: 4 bases; junction bases outside the gene matches: 6. This CDR3 has 13 residues. The germline V gene encodes CDR1 MNHNS and CDR2 SASEGT. The CDR3 DNA is TGTGCCAGCAGAGAGGGACAGCGATACGAGCAGTACTTC. It yields the protein CASREGQRYEQYF.

The rearrangement joins TRBV6-1 to TRBJ2-7; no clear D. In germline, CDR1 is MNHNS, CDR2 SASEGT. This CDR3 is 13 amino acids long. V was clipped by 8 bases and J by 2 bases, with 13 bases between them. The CDR3 here is CASGLDRPYEQYF. Here the CDR3 DNA reads TGTGCCAGCGGGCTCGATAGGCCCTACGAGCAGTACTTC.

The gene calls are TRBV28 and TRBJ1-5; 8 nucleotides agree with TRBD1. This CDR3 contains 16 residues. CDR1 MDHEN and CDR2 SYDVKM come from the germline V gene. V lost 6 bases, J lost 3 bases, and 10 bases stayed unmatched. The CDR3 bases are TGTGCCAGCAGCAGTTTCTTGGGACAGGACAATCAGCCCCAGCATTTT. This gives the protein CASSSFLGQDNQPQHF.

The rearrangement links TRBV6-6 to TRBJ2-1, with 8 positions matching TRBD2. Germline trimming cut 3 bases from V and 1 base from J; bases unmatched to any gene: 5. The CDR3 loop spans 16 amino acids. Germline loops: CDR1 MNHNY, CDR2 SVGAGI (reference sequence). The CDR3: CASSYSGTRSYNEQFF. CDR3 nucleotides: TGTGCCAGCAGTTATTCGGGGACTAGGTCCTACAATGAGCAGTTCTTC.

V and J are TRBV6-1 and TRBJ2-2; 7 nucleotides agree with TRBD1. This CDR3 comprises 15 residues. Per the germline V gene, CDR1 is MNHNS and CDR2 is SASEGT. V dropped 6 bases and J dropped 2; count of bases not matched to a gene: 6. CDR3 DNA: TGTGCCAGCAGATCCGACAGGGTAAACACCGGGGAGCTGTTTTTT. This encodes CASRSDRVNTGELFF.

The table lists this clone with a few counts. The V and J genes are TRBV7-9 and TRBJ2-5; TRBD2 is a possible D gene (5 bases). Germline V CDR1 and CDR2: SEHNR, FQNEAQ (reference sequence). V lost 1 base and J lost 5, with 17 bases in between. There are 16 residues in the CDR3. CDR3 region: CASSLVGRRLTETQYF. CDR3 bases: TGTGCCAGCAGCTTAGTAGGGAGACGGTTGACGGAGACCCAGTACTTC.

J is TRBJ2-5 and V is TRBV6-1; D ambiguous. Germline V gene sequence: CDR1 MNHNS, CDR2 SASEGT. Trimming took 3 bases from V and 2 from J, leaving 7 bases between them. The CDR3 spans 13 residues. Here the CDR3 reads CASSDGLQETQYF. In DNA, the CDR3 is TGTGCCAGCAGTGATGGGCTTCAAGAGACCCAGTACTTC.

V and J are TRBV30 and TRBJ1-4; TRBD1 agrees at 9 bases. Germline lookup yields CDR1 GTSNPN and CDR2 SVGIG (reference sequence). The V gene end was trimmed by 2 bases and the J gene end by 7 bases; junction bases not matched to a gene: 2. The CDR3 has 13 residues. CDR3 sequence (DNA): TGTGCCTGGAGTCAGACAGGGGGTGAAAAACTGTTTTTT. This translates into CAWSQTGGEKLFF.

This rearrangement joins TRBV6-1 to TRBJ1-2, with 8 bases matching TRBD1. The V gene end was trimmed by 8 bases and the J gene end by 8 bases; junction bases not matched to a gene: 13. The CDR3 is made up of 14 amino acids. CDR1 is MNHNS, CDR2 SASEGT, per germline. The CDR3 DNA sequence: TGTGCCAGCGCCTTAAGACAGGGGACGGGAGGCTACACCTTC. Amino acids: CASALRQGTGGYTF.

The chain has TRBV25-1 and TRBJ1-2; 8 bases map to TRBD1. The CDR3 has 15 amino acids. Germline CDR1 reads MGHDK; CDR2 reads SYGVNS. J lost 0 bases, V lost 5 bases, and 5 bases had no gene match. The CDR3 is CASSPRQGTNYGYTF. The CDR3 coding sequence is TGTGCCAGCAGTCCCCGACAGGGGACTAACTATGGCTACACCTTC.

The chain couples TRBV23-1 to TRBJ1-1; 8 bases align to TRBD1. Being an ORF, TRBV23-1 has a function that is uncertain. The CDR3 runs to 15 residues. The V gene end was trimmed by 7 bases and the J gene end by 5 bases; junction bases not matched to a gene: 12. Here the CDR3 reads CASTPLLDRETEAFF. Here the CDR3 DNA reads TGCGCCAGCACACCCCTCCTGGACAGGGAGACTGAAGCTTTCTTT.

The rearrangement joins TRBV27 to TRBJ2-1, with 7 bases aligning to TRBD2. The V gene end was trimmed by 0 bases and the J gene end by 9 bases; junction bases not matched to a gene: 8. This CDR3 has 15 amino acids. Germline-derived CDR1 and CDR2 are MNHEY and SMNVEV (reference sequence). CDR3 amino acids: CASSLSGRGLGEQFF. The CDR3 region has the DNA TGTGCCAGCAGTTTATCGGGGAGGGGCCTTGGTGAGCAGTTCTTC.

This chain uses TRBV6-5 with TRBJ2-7; 8 positions agree with TRBD2. The germline V gene encodes CDR1 MNHEY and CDR2 SVGAGI. Trimming at V came to 5 bases and at J to 2 bases, leaving 5 bases not matched to a gene. This CDR3 comprises 14 residues. CDR3 sequence (DNA): TGTGCCAGCAGTATTCGCGGGAGGCCCTACGAGCAGTACTTC. Translation gives CASSIRGRPYEQYF.

The V gene is TRBV5-6, the J gene TRBJ2-1; TRBD1 aligns across 7 bases. CDR3 length equals 18 residues. CDR1 is SGHDT and CDR2 is YYEEEE in the germline V gene. After removal of 4 bases from V and 2 bases from J, the junction contained 15 bases not matched to a gene. The CDR3: CASSPYPRGFETYNEQFF. The CDR3 DNA reads TGTGCCAGCAGCCCATACCCCAGGGGGTTTGAGACCTACAATGAGCAGTTCTTC.

This chain joins TRBV6-1 and TRBJ2-7; a weak D match, TRBD1 (7 bases). The germline gives CDR1 MNHNS, CDR2 SASEGT. With 4 bases removed from V and 0 bases from J, the gap between germline ends came to 19 bases. The CDR3 contains 17 residues. For the CDR3, the DNA is TGTGCCAGCAGTGCCGGGGCAGGGGGGCTACGCTCCTACGAGCAGTACTTC. Its protein product is CASSAGAGGLRSYEQYF.

The chain employs TRBV4-1 and TRBJ2-7, with 7 nucleotides matching TRBD1. Germline V gene sequence: CDR1 MGHRA, CDR2 YSYEKL. The CDR3 is 17 residues long. Trimming cost V 4 bases and J 3 bases; bases outside gene matches: 15. The CDR3 DNA follows: TGCGCCAGCAGCCGTAGAAGTACAGGACAGGCAATCTACGAGCAGTACTTC. Amino acids: CASSRRSTGQAIYEQYF.

V and J are TRBV4-2 and TRBJ1-4; 10 bases match TRBD1. V was pared by 1 base and J by 7 bases, with 6 bases of the junction left unmatched. CDR1 and CDR2 (germline): LGHNA, YNFKEQ. The CDR3 extends over 16 amino acids. The CDR3: CASSQVGTGEREKLFF. Written as DNA, the CDR3 is TGTGCCAGCAGCCAAGTAGGGACAGGGGAACGTGAAAAACTGTTTTTT.

This clone was counted only a few times. The rearrangement links TRBV19 to TRBJ2-7, with 10 bases fitting TRBD1. The germline CDR1 and CDR2 sequences are LNHDA and SQIVND (reference sequence). V was pared by 6 bases and J by 1 base, with 3 bases of the junction left unmatched. This CDR3 contains 14 residues. CDR3 in amino acids: CASSRDRGSYEQYF. For the CDR3, the DNA is TGTGCCAGTAGCCGGGACAGGGGATCCTACGAGCAGTACTTC. The variable domain in full, completed from reference TRBV19 and TRBJ2-7, reads DGGITQSPKYLFRKEGQNVTLSCEQNLNHDAMYWYRQDPGQGLRLIYYSQIVNDFQKGDIAEGYSVSREKKESFPLTVTSAQKNPTAFYLCASSRDRGSYEQYFGPGTRLTVT.

The chain joins TRBV28 to TRBJ1-2, with 10 bases fitting TRBD1. CDR3 length: 12 amino acids. The germline V gene has CDR1 MDHEN and CDR2 SYDVKM. The V gene end was trimmed by 6 bases and the J gene end by 8 bases; junction bases not matched to a gene: 3. CDR3 DNA sequence: TGTGCCAGCAGCAGACAGGGGGCGGGCTACACCTTC. As protein: CASSRQGAGYTF.

This clone has only a few counts. The CDR3 nucleotides are TGTGCCAGCAGTGGCCAGCTAGCGGGGAGCACAGATACGCAGTATTTT. This encodes CASSGQLAGSTDTQYF. The chain uses TRBV6-6 and TRBJ2-3; 9 positions agree with TRBD2. The V segment lost 5 bases and the J segment 0 bases; nucleotides outside the gene matches: 6. CDR1 and CDR2 (germline): MNHNY, SVGAGI (reference sequence). The CDR3 spans 16 residues.

This rearrangement joins TRBV15 to TRBJ2-2; 9 bases fit TRBD1. The V gene's germline CDR1 is LNHNV and CDR2 YYDKDF (reference sequence). This CDR3 contains 15 residues. The ends lost 3 bases at V and 5 bases at J; junction bases unmatched: 4. The CDR3 spells CATSRDRGRTGELFF. For the CDR3, the DNA is TGTGCCACCAGCAGGGACAGGGGCCGAACCGGGGAGCTGTTTTTT.

CDR3 nucleotide sequence: TGTGCCAGCCAGGCTGCTACGTGGGACAGGGACGACAATGAGCAGTTCTTC. Translated, it gives CASQAATWDRDDNEQFF. The chain is built from TRBV27 and TRBJ2-1; 9 bases agree with TRBD1. CDR1 is MNHEY and CDR2 is SMNVEV in the germline V gene (reference sequence). V shed 8 bases and J 5 bases; nucleotides not matched to a gene: 16. This CDR3 has 17 residues.

The chain couples TRBV6-5 to TRBJ1-2; maybe TRBD1 (6 bases). Germline CDR1 is MNHEY and CDR2 is SVGAGI. The CDR3 extends over 13 amino acids. Trimming left V 6 bases short and J 4 bases short, with 12 bases between. The CDR3 region has the DNA TGTGCCAGCAGCAACACAGGGACCTATGGCTACACCTTC. It translates to CASSNTGTYGYTF.